The entry below describes one T cell receptor beta chain. Germline CDR1 reads LNHDA; CDR2 reads SQIVND (reference sequence). The V and J ends lost 5 bases and 5 bases, in that order; junction bases with no gene match: 14. This CDR3 spans 17 amino acids. The sample is drawn from a study of cytomegalovirus exposure and HLA in healthy donors. PCR employed 60 Vbeta and 13 Jbeta primers. Clones were read by immunoSEQ multiplex PCR, and TCRdb kept only the in-frame ones, dropping some. This sample's clone table lists 55,000 to 75,000 clones. The sequencing sample was made of PBMCs. This TCR was sampled from a male donor in good health and CMV-seronegative. V usage is TRBV19 and J usage is TRBJ2-3; 9 nucleotides line up with TRBD1. The DNA for the CDR3 is TGTGCCAGTAGTTTCCTCCGGGACAGGGAATCGGGAGATACGCAGTATTTT. Residues: CASSFLRDRESGDTQYF.